These 14 T cell receptor beta chains were all obtained from the same sample, sequenced in a study of blood T cell repertoires in COVID-19. Assay used: immunoSEQ multiplex PCR; TCRdb lists only in-frame clones, some missing. The data hold over 150,000 clones, with approximately 90% observed a single time. Source material: peripheral blood. Every receptor here comes from a woman aged 55-69 years who had recovered from COVID-19.

This sequence joins TRBV28 and TRBJ2-3; D gene unclear. V was shortened by 3 bases and J by 8 bases, with 9 bases between the two germline ends. The V gene's germline CDR1 is MDHEN and CDR2 SYDVKM. The CDR3 length is 12 residues. CDR3 DNA: TGTGCCAGCAGTTTGCGAGGCGGTACGCAGTATTTT. Its translation: CASSLRGGTQYF.

V usage is TRBV7-9 and J usage is TRBJ2-2; 7 nucleotides line up with TRBD2. V shed 2 bases, J shed 1 base, and the junction held 4 bases outside the gene matches. There are 16 residues in the CDR3. Germline V gene data show CDR1 as SEHNR and CDR2 as FQNEAQ (reference sequence). The CDR3 DNA reads as TGTGCCAGCAGCTTATGGCTAGCGGTGAACACCGGGGAGCTGTTTTTT. It yields the protein CASSLWLAVNTGELFF.

The chain combines TRBV15 with TRBJ1-4; D possibly corresponds to TRBD1 (5 bases). The V gene's germline CDR1 is LNHNV and CDR2 YYDKDF (reference sequence). V was clipped by 5 bases and J by 0 bases, with 10 bases between them. The CDR3 is 15 residues long. The CDR3 DNA reads TGTGCCACCAGCTTATCGACAGCAACTAATGAAAAACTGTTTTTT. This gives the protein CATSLSTATNEKLFF.

The chain joins TRBV28 to TRBJ1-2; 7 bases are a match to TRBD1. Germline values: CDR1 MDHEN, CDR2 SYDVKM. Trimming at V came to 1 base and at J to 11 bases, leaving 13 bases not matched to a gene. The CDR3 length is 15 residues. For the CDR3, the DNA is TGTGCCAGCAGTTTATTTACCCTTGGACAGGCCGGGTACACCTTC. It codes for CASSLFTLGQAGYTF.

The chain recombines TRBV7-9 with TRBJ2-5; D perhaps matches TRBD1 (6 bases). Deletions cut 5 bases from V and 1 base from J, with 11 bases between. The germline CDR1 and CDR2 sequences are SEHNR and FQNEAQ (reference sequence). The length of the CDR3 is 14 residues. In DNA form, the CDR3 reads TGTGCCAGCAGCCTTCAGGGGACCCAAGAGACCCAGTACTTC. This gives the protein CASSLQGTQETQYF.

This chain connects TRBV4-1 to TRBJ1-3; 8 bases line up with TRBD1. The length of the CDR3 is 18 residues. J was trimmed by 0 bases and V by 1 base; bases with no gene match: 8. Germline V gives CDR1 MGHRA, CDR2 YSYEKL. Here the CDR3 DNA reads TGCGCCAGCAGCCAAGCCCCTGCCGGGACAGGCTCTGGAAACACCATATATTTT. Translating it yields CASSQAPAGTGSGNTIYF.

The J gene is TRBJ2-2, the V gene TRBV2; 11 bases fit TRBD1. The CDR3 spans 14 residues. J gave up 5 bases and V 6 bases, and 2 bases lay outside the gene matches. The germline V gene encodes CDR1 SNHLY and CDR2 FYNNEI. The DNA for the CDR3 is TGTGCCAGCAGAGGGACAGGGGGGACCGGGGAGCTGTTTTTT. Translating it yields CASRGTGGTGELFF. Drawing the rest from reference TRBV2 and TRBJ2-2, the complete variable domain is EPEVTQTPSHQVTQMGQEVILRCVPISNHLYFYWYRQILGQKVEFLVSFYNNEISEKSEIFDDQFSVERPDGSNFTLKIRSTKLEDSAMYFCASRGTGGTGELFFGEGSRLTVL.

The genes are TRBV5-1 and TRBJ1-2; 7 bases agree with TRBD1. V shed 4 bases, J shed 8 bases, and the junction held 17 bases outside the gene matches. The germline V gene has CDR1 SGHRS and CDR2 YFSETQ. The CDR3 has 16 residues. The CDR3 spells CASSEALTGSAAGYTF. The CDR3 DNA follows: TGCGCCAGCAGCGAGGCACTGACAGGGTCCGCTGCCGGCTACACCTTC.

The DNA of the CDR3 is TGTGCCAGCAGCTTAGCCGGGACAGGAACCTACGAGCAGTACTTC. It codes for CASSLAGTGTYEQYF. This sequence joins TRBV11-1 and TRBJ2-7, with 8 bases matching TRBD1. Germline loops: CDR1 SGHAT, CDR2 FQDESV (reference sequence). The CDR3 covers 15 residues. V shed 0 bases, J shed 2 bases, and the junction held 3 bases outside the gene matches.

The chain uses TRBV20-1 and TRBJ2-7; 9 bases fit TRBD2. The CDR3 sequence is 15 residues long. J was trimmed by 9 bases and V by 3 bases; bases with no gene match: 15. The germline CDR1 and CDR2 sequences are DFQATT and SNEGSKA (reference sequence). This CDR3 reads CSASFPSGDLFGQYF. The CDR3 nucleotides read TGCAGTGCTAGTTTTCCTAGCGGGGATCTATTTGGGCAGTACTTC.

This clone was detected only a few times. This chain joins TRBV6-2 or TRBV6-3 and TRBJ2-1; 13 nucleotides line up with TRBD2. The CDR3 runs 15 residues. With 4 bases clipped from V and 8 bases from J, the junction kept 5 bases outside the gene matches. Germline V gene sequence: CDR1 MNHEY, CDR2 SVGEGT. CDR3 sequence reads: CASSSRLAGGDEQFF. The CDR3, as DNA: TGTGCCAGCAGTTCCCGACTAGCGGGGGGCGATGAGCAGTTCTTC.

The J gene is TRBJ2-5, the V gene TRBV12-3 or TRBV12-4; D may be TRBD2 (8 bases). V dropped 4 bases and J dropped 7 bases, with 13 bases sitting between them. The CDR3 consists of 13 residues. CDR3 loop: CASSSGGGRTQYF. The CDR3, as DNA: TGTGCCAGCAGTTCGGGAGGGGGCAGGACCCAGTACTTC.

In this sample, this clone turned up once. V and J are TRBV24-1 and TRBJ1-2; 11 nucleotides align to TRBD1. Germline V CDR1 and CDR2: KGHDR, SFDVKD. Germline trimming cut 4 bases from V and 4 bases from J; bases unmatched to any gene: 7. The CDR3 is made up of 16 amino acids. Here the CDR3 reads CATSDAGTGGFYGYTF. Written as DNA, the CDR3 is TGTGCCACCAGTGACGCCGGGACAGGGGGTTTCTATGGCTACACCTTC.

In nucleotides, the CDR3 is TGTGCCAGCAGTTTAAGGAGGGGGAACACTGAAGCTTTCTTT. Translation: CASSLRRGNTEAFF. J is TRBJ1-1 and V is TRBV27; D is perhaps TRBD1 (5 bases). The length of the CDR3 is 14 residues. With 2 bases removed from V and 1 base from J, the gap between germline ends came to 8 bases. Germline CDR1 reads MNHEY; CDR2 reads SMNVEV (reference sequence).